Below, 3 T cell receptor beta chains from the same sample are listed, as sequenced in a study of T cells in Graves' hyperthyroidism and ophthalmopathy. RNA transcripts were the template for amplifying TCR beta CDR3 regions. TCR CDR3 regions were first amplified by RT-PCR with HTBI primers. A single record per CDR3 protein comes from TCRdb applying MiXCR to the multiplex PCR reads. Found here are hundreds of thousands of distinct CDR3 sequences, around 15% of them singletons; the top ten hold about 13%. Material: blood. These receptors were obtained from a man aged 18 to 35 with Graves' ophthalmopathy.

This clonotype was recorded many times. This rearrangement joins TRBV13 to TRBJ2-1; TRBD2 might be the D (5 bases). V dropped 0 bases and J dropped 2 bases, with 17 bases sitting between them. Germline values: CDR1 PRHDT, CDR2 FYEKMQ (reference sequence). CDR3 length: 18 amino acids. Here the CDR3 DNA reads TGTGCCAGCAGCTTAGGGTGGGCTAGCCGAAAACCCTACAATGAGCAGTTCTTC. Its protein product is CASSLGWASRKPYNEQFF. Supplemented by reference TRBV13 and TRBJ2-1, the full variable domain reads AAGVIQSPRHLIKEKRETATLKCYPIPRHDTVYWYQQGPGQDPQFLISFYEKMQSDKGSIPDRFSAQQFSDYHSELNMSSLELGDSALYFCASSLGWASRKPYNEQFFGPGTRLTVL.

This clonotype occurred many times. The J gene is TRBJ2-3, the V gene TRBV7-9; 7 bases are a match to TRBD2. The V gene end was trimmed by 5 bases and the J gene end by 0 bases; junction bases not matched to a gene: 8. The CDR3 extends over 16 amino acids. Germline values: CDR1 SEHNR, CDR2 FQNEAQ (reference sequence). As DNA, the CDR3 is TGTGCCAGCAGCCGGACGGGGGGTCCAAGCACAGATACGCAGTATTTT. Translating it yields CASSRTGGPSTDTQYF.

The chain is built from TRBV18 and TRBJ2-3; D unresolved. The CDR3 is 16 amino acids. Trimming shortened V by 3 bases and J by 1 base, and 14 bases separated the two germline ends. CDR1 and CDR2 from the germline V gene are KGHSH and LQKENI. In DNA form, the CDR3 reads TGTGCCAGCTCACCTTCCATAGTTGGGGGCACAGATACGCAGTATTTT. This codes for CASSPSIVGGTDTQYF.